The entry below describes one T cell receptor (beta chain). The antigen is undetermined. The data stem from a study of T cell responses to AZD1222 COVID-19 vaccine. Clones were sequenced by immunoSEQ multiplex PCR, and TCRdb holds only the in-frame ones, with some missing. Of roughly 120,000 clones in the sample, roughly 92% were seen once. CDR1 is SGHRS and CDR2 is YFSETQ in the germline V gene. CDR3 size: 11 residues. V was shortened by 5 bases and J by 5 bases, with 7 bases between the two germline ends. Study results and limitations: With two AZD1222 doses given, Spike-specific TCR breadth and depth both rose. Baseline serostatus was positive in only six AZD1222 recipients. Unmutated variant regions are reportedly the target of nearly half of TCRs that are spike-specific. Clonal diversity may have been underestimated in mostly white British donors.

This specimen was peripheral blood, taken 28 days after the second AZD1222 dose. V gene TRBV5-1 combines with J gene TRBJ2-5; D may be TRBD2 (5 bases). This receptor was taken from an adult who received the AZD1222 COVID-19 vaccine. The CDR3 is CASSTSETQYF. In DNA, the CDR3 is TGCGCCAGCAGTACTAGTGAGACCCAGTACTTC.